This TCR beta chain emerged from a study of cytotoxic CD8 clonotypes in ibrutinib-treated CLL. The overall study: A median about 11 months of treatment, range 6 to 36, preceded the collection of response samples. Samples had a mean of 255,043 productive templates and 94,082 productive rearrangements. Study-wide results and limits: T-cell clonality at baseline went above that of age-matched healthy donors and rose and fell with circulating CD8+ T-cell counts. For progressing versus sustained-remission patients, sampling times were not the same.

Assay used: immunoSEQ multiplex PCR; TCRdb lists only in-frame clones, some missing. This sample yields about 17,000 clones, of which about 61% are seen a single time; roughly 25% belongs to the top ten. A remark on this clone: Its antigen is currently unknown.

The CDR3 has 15 amino acids. Trimming left V 0 bases short and J 2 bases short, with 9 bases between. CDR1 and CDR2 from the germline V gene are SGHRS and YFSETQ. Specimen: PBMCs, collected after 12 months of ibrutinib treatment. The receptor comes from a human donor with chronic lymphocytic leukemia. This chain joins TRBV5-1 and TRBJ1-3; a weak D match, TRBD1 (5 bases). As DNA, the CDR3 is TGCGCCAGCAGCTTGGCCTTCAGGGCTGGAAACACCATATATTTT. It codes for CASSLAFRAGNTIYF.